This TCR beta chain was identified during a study of human T cells and chemical hapten exposure (dated by TCRdb to the early 2020s). About the investigation overall: For sensitization, 2% DPC in acetone was applied to a roughly 2 cm by roughly 2 cm area of upper inner arm skin. Patients additionally received weekly therapeutic DPC doses to the scalp throughout the roughly 24-week study period. Patch tests used Finn chambers with 0.01% DPC on the upper back, scored after 6 days by International Contact Dermatitis Research Group standards. Alopecia areata with under or over 50% scalp involvement, alopecia totalis and alopecia universalis were represented in the patient cohort, which was mostly female. The libraries were sequenced as a pool, and the TCR yield per sample differed mostly because of small variations in library volumes within the pool. The study tracked peripheral blood TCR repertoire changes in vivo during primary and secondary sensitization to the hapten diphenylcyclopropenone (DPC) in alopecia patients. Patient blood was sampled pre-sensitization (week 0) and at 2, 6 and about 24 weeks after DPC sensitization. Around 30 alopecia patients provided blood for TCR sequencing at one to four time points (pre-sensitization, 2, 6 and 24 weeks).

Summary of the overall study and its limitations: The number of TCRs above 1 in 1000 frequency did not change with DPC sensitization; there was no evidence of global repertoire structure alterations. Alopecia, a presumed autoimmune disease, was present in all patients, so the immune response of the patients might differ from that of healthy individuals. Expanded TCRs formed significantly more large CDR3 similarity clusters than pre-sensitization or healthy control sets, consistent with antigen-driven responses. A positive correlation was found between the number of PT1 expanded TCRs and patch test score, with significance reached at thresholds 8, 16 and 32 but not 4. Repeated subsampling changed both the strength of the expansion versus patch-test correlation and the threshold at which the correlation became significant.

In the paper's terms, the time point label means: patch test 1, 2 weeks after DPC sensitization. In the paper's terms, the treatment or condition label means: therapeutic diphenylcyclopropenone sensitization with weekly scalp DPC. At each patch-test visit, blood was drawn before the patch test was applied. Patients were eligible if aged 18 to 70, diagnosed with alopecia and judged suitable for DPC therapy, and pregnant patients were excluded. Total RNA was extracted from unfractionated whole blood that had been collected in Tempus Blood RNA tubes. The library was built by means of RACE. Sequencing took place on a NextSeq 500. During library preparation, unique molecular identifiers were attached to individual cDNA molecules so that TCRs could be counted quantitatively and reproducibly. From each blood RNA sample, both TCR alpha and TCR beta chains were sequenced. Concerning the study's data processing: Samples had a median of approximately 93,000 TCRs, with a range from roughly 20,000 to 690,600. V, J and CDR3 annotation of the TCR reads was performed with the Decombinator software suite. For PS versus PT1 abundance plots, all samples were subsampled to the same number of TCRs (28,000). TCRs were defined as expanded if absent before sensitization and observed at least eight times at the 2-week time point. TCRdb itself trimmed the public reads at Q25 with fastp, ran MiXCR and retained productive beta chains. Every distinct CDR3 protein forms one entry, paired with its most common genes and DNA. The V and J calls here are based on TCRdb, not the publication. In all, the sample holds 180,000 or so distinct CDR3 sequences, and 20% to 25% of those were seen once. Jointly, the top ten make up approximately 6.4% of the sample.

This clonotype was seen more than once but under ten times. The clone's antigen remains unknown. One base away there is no much larger clone; base qualities are not given. From a lookup of the germline V gene, CDR1 and CDR2 are SGHRS and YFSETQ. The CDR3 measures 16 amino acids from cysteine to phenylalanine. Just CDR3 DNA is preserved here, 48 bases in frame from base 1. V is reduced by 1 base and J by 4 bases, leaving a spacing of 15 bases between them. Sample: whole blood, taken in connection with sensitization to the hapten diphenylcyclopropenone (DPC). The sequence links TRBV5-1 to TRBJ2-1; a weak D assignment points to TRBD2 (5 bases agree). The receptor's source is a woman in her fifties or sixties with alopecia areata. Some clones in this sample may be carry-over from other donors' samples. The CDR3 region has the sequence CASSLNGINPYNEQFF. The DNA is TGCGCCAGCAGCTTGAACGGGATAAACCCTTACAATGAGCAGTTCTTC.